This entry features one TCR beta chain sequence. The record originates from a study of early T cells in non-severe SARS-CoV-2 infection. The TCR library protocol attached unique molecular identifiers to the individual cDNA molecules. TCRdb re-derived calls from the 5' RACE reads in MiXCR, one entry per CDR3 protein. The table lists 81,000 or so distinct CDR3 sequences, around 12% of them singletons. This CDR3 is built from 15 residues. Germline values: CDR1 MNHNS, CDR2 SASEGT. With V trimmed by 2 bases and J by 2 bases, 4 bases remained unmatched. The clonotype originates from an adult who was a healthcare worker with PCR-confirmed SARS-CoV-2 infection or an uninfected control (not recorded which). Material for sequencing was whole blood. The chain couples TRBV6-1 to TRBJ2-7, with 9 bases lining up with TRBD2. The CDR3 region is CASSERASGTYEQYF. CDR3 sequence (DNA): TGTGCCAGCAGTGAAAGGGCTAGCGGGACCTACGAGCAGTACTTC.